This T cell receptor beta chain appears in the sequencing data of a study of identical twins' blood T cells. TCRdb reanalysed the 5' RACE reads using MiXCR and keeps one entry per CDR3 protein. This table has roughly 340,000 distinct CDR3 sequences, over 25% appearing once. Germline CDR1 SQVTM, CDR2 ANQGSEA. The CDR3 is 13 amino acids. V dropped 6 bases and J dropped 2 bases, with 12 bases sitting between them. Notes on the study in general: Shared CDR3 clonotype counts tracked mainly the product of cloneset sizes. Even for out-of-frame TCRbeta, twins reportedly shared V gene usage much more than unrelated donors.

For this clonotype: What it binds is unknown.

All three twin pairs grew up together with likely shared infections and vaccines. The chain couples TRBV29-1 to TRBJ2-3; D call uncertain. This TCR came from a woman aged 18 to 55 in good health. The sample taken for sequencing was PBMCs. This CDR3 reads CSVAYGNTDTQYF. In nucleotides, the CDR3 is TGCAGCGTCGCCTACGGTAACACAGATACGCAGTATTTT.